This T cell receptor (beta chain) was sequenced for a study of identical twins. In regard to this clonotype: Antigen: not known.

Template switching added a universal primer site; cDNA carried unique molecular identifiers. Each CDR3 protein gets one entry after TCRdb re-called the 5' RACE reads with MiXCR. Counted here are 250,000 to 350,000 distinct CDR3 sequences, roughly 9.7% occurring once; the ten biggest clones make up roughly 6.8%. Study-wide results and limits: Invariant MAIT and iNKT cells could partly confound zero-insertion analyses. Beta clonotypes that were abundant in cord blood contained fewer insertions, a pattern absent from memory repertoires. Without tracking the same donors, conclusions rested on cross-sectional statistical analysis.

V was trimmed by 4 bases and J by 4 bases, leaving 13 bases between them. Germline-derived CDR1 and CDR2 are SGHVS and FNYEAQ. The CDR3 sequence is 15 residues long. The same specimen was also included in a second study, on yellow fever vaccine responses in identical twins.

The sample taken for sequencing was CD8+ T cells sorted from blood. V and J are TRBV7-6 and TRBJ2-2, with D possibly matching TRBD1 (5 bases). This TCR was sampled from a woman younger than 35 in good health. The CDR3 DNA follows: TGTGCCAGCAGCTCCCGTGACAGCGTCACCGGGGAGCTGTTTTTT. The encoded protein is CASSSRDSVTGELFF.